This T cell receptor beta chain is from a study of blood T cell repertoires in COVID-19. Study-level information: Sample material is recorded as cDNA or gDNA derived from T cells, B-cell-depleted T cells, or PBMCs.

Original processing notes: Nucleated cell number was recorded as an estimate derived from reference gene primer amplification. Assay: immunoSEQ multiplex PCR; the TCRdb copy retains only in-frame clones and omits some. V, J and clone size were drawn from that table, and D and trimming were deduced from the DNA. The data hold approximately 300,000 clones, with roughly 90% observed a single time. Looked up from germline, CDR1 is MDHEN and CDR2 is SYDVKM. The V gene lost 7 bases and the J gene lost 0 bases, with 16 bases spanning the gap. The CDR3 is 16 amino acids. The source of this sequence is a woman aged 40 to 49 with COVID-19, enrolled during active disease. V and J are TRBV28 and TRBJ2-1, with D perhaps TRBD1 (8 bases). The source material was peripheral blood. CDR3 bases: TGTGCCAGCATCAAGGACAGGGAGGGCTCCTACAATGAGCAGTTCTTC. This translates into CASIKDREGSYNEQFF.